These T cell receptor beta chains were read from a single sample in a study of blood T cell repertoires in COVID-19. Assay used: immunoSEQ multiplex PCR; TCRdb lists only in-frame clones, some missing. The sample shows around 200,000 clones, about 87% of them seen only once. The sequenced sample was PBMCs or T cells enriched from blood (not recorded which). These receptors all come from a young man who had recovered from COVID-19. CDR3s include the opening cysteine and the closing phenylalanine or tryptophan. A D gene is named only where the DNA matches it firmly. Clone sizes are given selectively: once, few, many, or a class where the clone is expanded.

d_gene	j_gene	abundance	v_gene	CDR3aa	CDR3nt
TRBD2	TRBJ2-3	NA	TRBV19	CASSIDLAVNTQYF	TGTGCCAGTAGTATAGACCTAGCGGTGAATACGCAGTATTTT
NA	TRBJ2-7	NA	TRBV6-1	CASSETVGYEQYF	TGTGCCAGCAGTGAGACAGTGGGATACGAGCAGTACTTC
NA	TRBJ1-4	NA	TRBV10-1	CATRLRGEDEKLFF	TGCGCCACCCGACTCAGGGGAGAGGATGAAAAACTGTTTTTT
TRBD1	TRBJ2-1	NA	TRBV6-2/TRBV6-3	CASSYSMTGSYNEQFF	TGTGCCAGCAGTTACTCGATGACAGGGTCCTACAATGAGCAGTTCTTC
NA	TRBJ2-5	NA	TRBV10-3	CAISAVQETQYF	TGTGCCATCAGTGCGGTCCAAGAGACCCAGTACTTC
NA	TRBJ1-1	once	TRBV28	CASSLWRLMLLEAFF	TGTGCCAGCAGTTTATGGAGGCTGATGCTCCTTGAAGCTTTCTTT
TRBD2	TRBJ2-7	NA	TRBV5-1	CASSTWTSGSSYEQYF	TGCGCCAGCAGCACCTGGACTAGCGGGAGTTCTTACGAGCAGTACTTC
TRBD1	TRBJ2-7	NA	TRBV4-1	CASSQLPPTGGEFYEQYF	TGCGCCAGCAGCCAATTGCCCCCCACAGGGGGCGAATTCTACGAGCAGTACTTC
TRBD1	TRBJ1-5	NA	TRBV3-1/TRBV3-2	CASSSDRGNQPQHF	TGTGCCAGCAGCTCTGACAGGGGCAATCAGCCCCAGCATTTT
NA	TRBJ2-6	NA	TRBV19	CASSPPTGANVLTF	TGTGCCAGTAGTCCGCCGACAGGGGCCAACGTCCTGACTTTC
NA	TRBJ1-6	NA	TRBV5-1	CASSLGKTATFSYNSPLHF	TGCGCCAGCAGCTTGGGGAAGACGGCGACATTCTCCTATAATTCACCCCTCCACTTT
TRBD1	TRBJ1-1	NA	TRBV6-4	CASSLTGTGGNTEAFF	TGTGCCAGCAGTTTAACCGGGACAGGGGGCAACACTGAAGCTTTCTTT
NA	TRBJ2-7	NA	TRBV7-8	CASSSPGGRYEQYF	TGTGCCAGCAGCTCCCCCGGAGGGAGATACGAGCAGTACTTC
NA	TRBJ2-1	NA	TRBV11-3	CASSLGLYNEQFF	TGTGCCAGCAGCTTGGGCCTATACAATGAGCAGTTCTTC
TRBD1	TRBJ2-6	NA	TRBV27	CASSPTRTGGFAGANVLTF	TGTGCCAGCTCACCTACCCGGACAGGGGGCTTTGCTGGGGCCAACGTCCTGACTTTC
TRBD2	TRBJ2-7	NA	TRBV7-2	CASSELAGGRYEQYF	TGTGCCAGCAGCGAACTAGCGGGGGGTAGGTACGAGCAGTACTTC
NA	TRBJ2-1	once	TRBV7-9	CASSTQDEQFF	TGTGCCAGCAGCACACAGGATGAGCAGTTCTTC
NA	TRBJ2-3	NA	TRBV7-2	CASSLGGGGGRDTQYF	TGTGCCAGCAGCTTAGGCGGTGGGGGGGGCCGGGATACGCAGTATTTT
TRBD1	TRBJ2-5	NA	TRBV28	CASRFGTETEETQYF	TGTGCCAGCAGGTTCGGGACAGAGACCGAAGAGACCCAGTACTTC
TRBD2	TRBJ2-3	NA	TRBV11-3	CASSLVKGRGGRDTQYF	TGTGCCAGCAGCTTAGTTAAGGGGCGGGGGGGCCGCGATACGCAGTATTTT
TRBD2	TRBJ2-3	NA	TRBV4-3	CASSQHFSGSGTDTQYF	TGCGCCAGCAGCCAACACTTTAGCGGGAGTGGCACAGATACGCAGTATTTT
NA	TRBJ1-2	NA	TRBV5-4	CASSLAKARGLSGYTF	TGTGCCAGCAGCTTGGCCAAGGCCAGGGGTTTGAGTGGCTACACCTTC
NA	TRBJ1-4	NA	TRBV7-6	CASSSPGTRNEKLFF	TGTGCCAGCAGCTCACCCGGGACAAGGAATGAAAAACTGTTTTTT
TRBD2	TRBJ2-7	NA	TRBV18	CASSPVAGGSYEQYF	TGTGCCAGCTCACCGGTCGCGGGAGGTTCCTACGAGCAGTACTTC
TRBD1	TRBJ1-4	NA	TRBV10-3	CAIRGQGADEKLFF	TGTGCCATCAGGGGACAGGGGGCGGATGAAAAACTGTTTTTT
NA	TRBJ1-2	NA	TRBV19	CASSIDRTIYGYTF	TGTGCCAGTAGTATTGACAGGACCATCTATGGCTACACCTTC
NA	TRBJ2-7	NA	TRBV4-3	CASSQDTGSAWEQYF	TGCGCCAGCAGCCAAGATACCGGGAGCGCCTGGGAGCAGTACTTC
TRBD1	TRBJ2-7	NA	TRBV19	CASSSSQGASEQYF	TGTGCCAGTAGTTCGTCTCAGGGGGCATCCGAGCAGTACTTC
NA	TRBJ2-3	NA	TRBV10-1	CASSHSGATDTQYF	TGCGCCAGCAGTCATTCCGGAGCCACAGATACGCAGTATTTT